These 8 T cell receptor beta chains were all obtained from the same sample, sequenced in a study of CD8+ T cells in alopecia areata. Treatment meaning: oral pan-JAK inhibitor, 5-10 mg twice daily. RNA, once extracted, was reverse transcribed into cDNA for use as the sequencing template. The protocol was immunoSEQ multiplex PCR, while the TCRdb copy is restricted to in-frame clones and leaves out a portion. The sample comprises around 180,000 clones, roughly three fifths of which are singletons, and about 1.3% rests with the top ten. Sequencing used CD4+ T cells sorted from blood, obtained between weeks 47 and 50, from a patient treated with tofacitinib. These receptors originate from a human donor with alopecia areata.

This clone was detected only a few times. The V gene is TRBV14, the J gene TRBJ2-7; TRBD2 agrees at 8 bases. The CDR3 is 14 amino acids. The J segment lost 0 bases and the V segment lost 4 bases, leaving 2 bases of the junction unmatched. In germline, CDR1 is SGHDN, CDR2 FVKESK. The CDR3 nucleotides read TGTGCCAGCAGCCGCGGGGGGACCTCCTACGAGCAGTACTTC. This codes for CASSRGGTSYEQYF. The entire variable domain, with the rest obtained from reference TRBV14 and TRBJ2-7, is as follows: EAGVTQFPSHSVIEKGQTVTLRCDPISGHDNLYWYRRVMGKEIKFLLHFVKESKQDESGMPNNRFLAERTGGTYSTLKVQPAELEDSGVYFCASSRGGTSYEQYFGPGTRLTVT.

The V and J genes are TRBV9 and TRBJ1-1; TRBD1 agrees at 8 bases. From germline, CDR1 is SGDLS and CDR2 YYNGEE. This CDR3 region has 14 residues. V gave up 4 bases and J gave up 5 bases; unmatched junction bases: 7. The CDR3: CASSPNDRGTEAFF. The DNA for the CDR3 is TGTGCCAGCAGCCCCAACGACAGGGGAACTGAAGCTTTCTTT.

This clone was counted a few times. V is TRBV30 and J is TRBJ1-5; D call uncertain. Trimming pared 0 bases from V and 2 bases from J, leaving 11 bases between. Germline loops: CDR1 GTSNPN, CDR2 SVGIG (reference sequence). The CDR3 is made up of 15 amino acids. In nucleotides, the CDR3 is TGTGCCTGGAGTGTACGGGGTCGTGGCAATCAGCCCCAGCATTTT. Its protein is CAWSVRGRGNQPQHF.

This chain uses TRBV28 with TRBJ2-3; D may correspond to TRBD1 or TRBD2 (5 bases each). The CDR3 loop spans 15 amino acids. Germline V gene data show CDR1 as MDHEN and CDR2 as SYDVKM. Trimming pared 7 bases from V and 0 bases from J, leaving 14 bases between. The CDR3 spells CASNLWGGSTDTQYF. Here the CDR3 DNA reads TGTGCCAGCAACCTGTGGGGCGGGAGCACAGATACGCAGTATTTT. The full variable domain, completed using reference TRBV28 and TRBJ2-3, is DVKVTQSSRYLVKRTGEKVFLECVQDMDHENMFWYRQDPGLGLRLIYFSYDVKMKEKGDIPEGYSVSREKKERFSLILESASTNQTSMYLCASNLWGGSTDTQYFGPGTRLTVL.

As regards this clone: Given the absence of the conserved phenylalanine or tryptophan at the CDR3 end, a read error is likely. CDR3 protein: CAWNLGGSYGYTS. DNA for the CDR3: TGTGCCTGGAATTTAGGGGGAAGCTATGGCTACACCTCC. The chain links TRBV30 to TRBJ1-2; D is possibly TRBD1 (6 bases). Germline-derived CDR1 and CDR2 are GTSNPN and SVGIG (reference sequence). The CDR3 covers 13 residues. Trimming removed 4 bases from V and 4 bases from J, with 13 bases in between.

This rearrangement joins TRBV29-1 to TRBJ2-3; D gene unclear. The CDR3 totals 13 residues. CDR1 and CDR2 from the germline V gene are SQVTM and ANQGSEA. Trimming took off 4 bases at V and 0 bases at J, with 8 bases between the two ends. The CDR3 DNA reads as TGCAGCGTTGCCCTCAGTAGCACAGATACGCAGTATTTT. Protein sequence: CSVALSSTDTQYF.

The rearrangement joins TRBV7-6 to TRBJ2-2, with D uncertain. V was pared by 1 base and J by 4 bases, with 7 bases between. There are 14 residues in the CDR3. Germline assignment: CDR1 SGHVS and CDR2 FNYEAQ. The CDR3 spells CASSLEQATGELFF. For the CDR3, the DNA is TGTGCCAGCAGCTTAGAGCAGGCCACCGGGGAGCTGTTTTTT.

The chain recombines TRBV7-2 with TRBJ2-1, with a possible D match to TRBD1 (7 bases). The CDR3 covers 15 residues. CDR1 SGHTA and CDR2 FQGNSA come from the germline V gene. Trimming cost V 3 bases and J 4 bases, with 13 bases left between them. In nucleotides, the CDR3 is TGTGCCAGCAGCTTGGCGGGACAGATTTACAATGAGCAGTTCTTC. Residues: CASSLAGQIYNEQFF. The full variable domain, with the rest looked up from reference TRBV7-2 and TRBJ2-1, is GAGVSQSPSNKVTEKGKDVELRCDPISGHTALYWYRQSLGQGLEFLIYFQGNSAPDKSGLPSDRFSAERTGGSVSTLTIQRTQQEDSAVYLCASSLAGQIYNEQFFGPGTRLTVL.